One and the same sample provided the 18 T cell receptor beta chains below, sequenced in a study of T cells in Graves' hyperthyroidism and ophthalmopathy. RNA transcripts gave rise to amplified TCR beta CDR3 regions. HTBI primers were used for first-round RT-PCR of the TCR CDR3. TCRdb redid the calling of the multiplex PCR reads with MiXCR, one entry per CDR3 protein. The sample yields about 640,000 distinct CDR3 sequences, about 20% seen once. Sequencing was performed on blood. These receptors all come from a man aged 25-40 years with Graves' ophthalmopathy.

Only a few counts were recorded for this clonotype. The genes are TRBV5-1 and TRBJ1-1, with unresolved D. The V end lost 4 bases, the J end lost 7 bases, and 11 bases lay between the germline ends. The CDR3 is 12 residues long. Germline V gene data show CDR1 as SGHRS and CDR2 as YFSETQ. CDR3 DNA: TGCGCCAGCAGCATCGACGGAAATGAAGCTTTCTTT. This gives the protein CASSIDGNEAFF.

The rearrangement links TRBV28 to TRBJ1-5; D not certain. The germline V gene has CDR1 MDHEN and CDR2 SYDVKM. Trimming removed 6 bases at V and 8 bases at J, with 14 bases between. The CDR3 contains 13 residues. In DNA, the CDR3 is TGTGCCAGCAGCCCCGTATACATGGAGCCCCAGCATTTT. This encodes CASSPVYMEPQHF.

This clonotype was counted ten times or more. V and J are TRBV6-5 and TRBJ2-3; D may be TRBD2 (5 bases). Trimming removed 0 bases from V and 5 bases from J, with 9 bases in between. This CDR3 is 14 amino acids long. CDR1 is MNHEY, CDR2 SVGAGI, per germline. This chain's CDR3 is CASSYSSAGDTQYF. In DNA form, the CDR3 reads TGTGCCAGCAGTTACTCATCCGCGGGAGATACGCAGTATTTT.

This clonotype was observed a handful of times. The gene calls are TRBV2 and TRBJ2-7; possibly TRBD1 for D (6 bases). Trimming removed 10 bases from V and 3 bases from J, with 10 bases in between. Germline CDR1 reads SNHLY; CDR2 reads FYNNEI. There are 11 residues in the CDR3. The CDR3 reads CATVDSYEQYF. The CDR3 coding sequence is TGTGCCACCGTGGACAGCTACGAGCAGTACTTC.

This clonotype was picked up a small number of times. The chain's CDR3 is CATLRDSYNEQFF. The CDR3 nucleotides are TGTGCCACCCTTAGGGACTCCTACAATGAGCAGTTCTTC. V usage is TRBV10-3 and J usage is TRBJ2-1; the D is unclear. The length of the CDR3 is 13 residues. Deletions cut 10 bases from V and 0 bases from J, with 10 bases between. Germline V gene sequence: CDR1 ENHRY, CDR2 SYGVKD.

The chain employs TRBV3-1 and TRBJ2-1; TRBD2 agrees at 14 bases. The CDR3 runs 14 residues. J gave up 15 bases and V 5 bases, and 9 bases lay outside the gene matches. Per the germline V gene, CDR1 is LGHDT and CDR2 is YNNKEL (reference sequence). CDR3 in amino acids: CASSEGTSGSRRFF. In DNA form, the CDR3 reads TGTGCCAGCAGCGAAGGGACTAGCGGGAGTCGTAGGTTCTTC.

This clonotype showed up many times. The chain combines TRBV20-1 with TRBJ1-1; D uncertain. The CDR3 has 15 amino acids. Trimming left V 1 base short and J 2 bases short, with 14 bases between. Germline V gene sequence: CDR1 DFQATT, CDR2 SNEGSKA (reference sequence). CDR3 residues: CSARAWQQRNTEAFF. Written as DNA, the CDR3 is TGCAGTGCTAGAGCATGGCAACAACGAAACACTGAAGCTTTCTTT.

With regard to this clonotype: One junction end disagrees with the germline gene, perhaps due to a read error. This rearrangement joins TRBV19 to TRBJ2-7; D possibly uses TRBD1 or TRBD2 (5 bases each). This CDR3 region has 14 residues. Germline V gene sequence: CDR1 LNHDA, CDR2 SQIVND (reference sequence). The chain's CDR3 is CASSTTGTSNEQYF. The CDR3 nucleotides read TGTGCCAGTAGTACCACCGGGACCTCCAACGAGCAGTACTTC. Variable domain in full (rest from reference TRBV19 and TRBJ2-7): DGGITQSPKYLFRKEGQNVTLSCEQNLNHDAMYWYRQDPGQGLRLIYYSQIVNDFQKGDIAEGYSVSREKKESFPLTVTSAQKNPTAFYLCASSTTGTSNEQYFGPGTRLTVT.

This clonotype was recorded at least ten times. V gene TRBV20-1 combines with J gene TRBJ2-7; a weak D match, TRBD1 (5 bases). Germline V CDR1 and CDR2: DFQATT, SNEGSKA (reference sequence). The CDR3 runs to 15 residues. Trimming shortened V by 6 bases and J by 1 base, and 19 bases separated the two germline ends. As DNA, the CDR3 is TGCAGTGCACATTCCCCCTTTCAGGGATCCTACGAGCAGTACTTC. It codes for CSAHSPFQGSYEQYF.

V gene TRBV12-3 or TRBV12-4 combines with J gene TRBJ2-2; 9 bases fit TRBD1. The junction had 9 bases not matched to a gene; V was cut back by 6 bases and J by 1 base. CDR3 length equals 17 residues. For the CDR3, the DNA is TGTGCCAGCAGACAAAAACCGGGACAGGGGAACACCGGGGAGCTGTTTTTT. Its protein is CASRQKPGQGNTGELFF.

This clonotype turned up a few times. The chain is built from TRBV28 and TRBJ1-5; the match to TRBD1 covers 9 bases. With V trimmed by 5 bases and J by 5 bases, 10 bases remained unmatched. The CDR3 extends over 16 amino acids. Looked up from germline, CDR1 is MDHEN and CDR2 is SYDVKM. DNA for the CDR3: TGTGCCAGCAGTCCAACTTACAGGGGGCGGCATCAGCCCCAGCATTTT. Translation: CASSPTYRGRHQPQHF.

This clonotype was counted at least ten times. CDR3 residues: CASSSSGRIEQYF. In DNA, the CDR3 is TGTGCCAGCAGTTCTAGCGGGAGGATCGAGCAGTACTTC. This sequence joins TRBV6-2 or TRBV6-3 and TRBJ2-7; 11 bases are a match to TRBD2. V was pared by 4 bases and J by 6 bases, with 2 bases of the junction left unmatched. Per germline, CDR1 MNHEY and CDR2 SVGEGT. The CDR3 totals 13 residues.

This clonotype appeared a few times. The chain couples TRBV30 to TRBJ2-3; D not resolved. CDR1 and CDR2 from the germline V gene are GTSNPN and SVGIG (reference sequence). This CDR3 spans 13 amino acids. Trimming removed 3 bases from V and 2 bases from J, with 9 bases in between. This CDR3 reads CAWSLDNTDTQYF. DNA of the CDR3: TGTGCCTGGAGCCTCGACAACACAGATACGCAGTATTTT.

This clonotype was counted between two and nine times. This sequence joins TRBV20-1 and TRBJ2-1; D remains unclear. This CDR3 has 14 residues. Trimming stripped 3 bases from V and 3 bases from J, with 12 bases between. Germline-derived CDR1 and CDR2 are DFQATT and SNEGSKA (reference sequence). CDR3 loop: CSARPPVFYNEQFF. The CDR3 nucleotides read TGCAGTGCTAGGCCTCCAGTATTCTACAATGAGCAGTTCTTC.

This chain uses TRBV5-1 with TRBJ2-1, with TRBD1 matching 8 bases. Germline CDR1 SGHRS, CDR2 YFSETQ. The junction had 6 bases not matched to a gene; V was cut back by 0 bases and J by 4 bases. The CDR3 is made up of 16 amino acids. DNA of the CDR3: TGCGCCAGCAGCTTGGCTCTGGACAGGGCTTACAATGAGCAGTTCTTC. Protein product: CASSLALDRAYNEQFF.

This clonotype was recorded a few times. DNA of the CDR3: TGCAGCGTTGCATCCAGGTTTGGGGAGACCCAGTACTTC. This translates into CSVASRFGETQYF. This sequence joins TRBV29-1 and TRBJ2-5; no clear D. The CDR3 length is 13 residues. V lost 4 bases to trimming and J lost 5 bases, with 14 bases between them. CDR1 and CDR2 from the germline V gene are SQVTM and ANQGSEA. Supplemented by reference TRBV29-1 and TRBJ2-5, the full variable domain reads SAVISQKPSRDICQRGTSLTIQCQVDSQVTMMFWYRQQPGQSLTLIATANQGSEATYESGFVIDKFPISRPNLTFSTLTVSNMSPEDSSIYLCSVASRFGETQYFGPGTRLLVL.

The V and J genes are TRBV29-1 and TRBJ2-7; D not certain. CDR3 length equals 11 residues. Germline-derived CDR1 and CDR2 are SQVTM and ANQGSEA. V gave up 4 bases and J gave up 3 bases, with 7 bases separating them. CDR3: CSVGQNYEQYF. The CDR3 coding sequence is TGCAGCGTTGGGCAGAACTACGAGCAGTACTTC.

This clonotype was picked up many times. This chain joins TRBV2 and TRBJ2-2; D remains ambiguous. The CDR3 is 14 residues long. V was cut by 7 bases and J by 1 base, with 10 bases left in between. Per the germline V gene, CDR1 is SNHLY and CDR2 is FYNNEI. CDR3 coding DNA: TGTGCCAGCACTCCAGAAATGAACACCGGGGAGCTGTTTTTT. Translated: CASTPEMNTGELFF.